These 5 T cell receptor beta chains were all obtained from the same sample, sequenced in a study of control samples from healthy donors and cancer patients. Method: immunoSEQ multiplex PCR; TCRdb's copy keeps in-frame clones and lacks some. This repertoire shows about 92,000 clones, approximately 78% found once; its top ten account for around a tenth. Sequencing input: blood. These receptors came from a woman in her fifties or sixties in good health.

V is TRBV7-6 and J is TRBJ2-1; 13 nucleotides align to TRBD2. With 5 bases clipped from V and 0 bases from J, the junction kept 13 bases outside the gene matches. The CDR3 has 20 residues. The germline V gene has CDR1 SGHVS and CDR2 FNYEAQ. In DNA, the CDR3 is TGTGCCAGCAGCCTAGGGGGACTAGCGGGGCTGAGAAGCTCCTACAATGAGCAGTTCTTC. Translating gives CASSLGGLAGLRSSYNEQFF.

The chain has TRBV7-2 and TRBJ2-7, with D perhaps matching TRBD1 or TRBD2 (6 bases each). V was clipped by 4 bases and J by 5 bases, with 18 bases between them. CDR3 length equals 15 residues. CDR1 SGHTA and CDR2 FQGNSA come from the germline V gene. CDR3 bases: TGTGCCAGCAGCTCTTCCCCCGGGGGCGGAGACGAGCAGTACTTC. Translation gives CASSSSPGGGDEQYF.

The chain couples TRBV3-1 (or the pseudogene TRBV3-2) to TRBJ1-2; D not certain. The CDR3 spans 13 residues. Trimming removed 5 bases at V and 0 bases at J, with 7 bases between. Germline V gene data show CDR1 as LGHDT and CDR2 as YNNKEL (reference sequence). The CDR3 region is CASSDYTNYGYTF. The CDR3 DNA sequence: TGTGCCAGCAGCGACTATACTAACTATGGCTACACCTTC.

This chain joins TRBV28 and TRBJ1-1; D gene ambiguous. This CDR3 is built from 11 residues. Trimming stripped 10 bases from V and 0 bases from J, with 6 bases between. Germline V gene data show CDR1 as MDHEN and CDR2 as SYDVKM. This CDR3 is CATLLNTEAFF. The CDR3 nucleotides are TGTGCCACCCTCCTGAACACTGAAGCTTTCTTT.

This clone was counted a few times. The rearrangement joins TRBV9 to TRBJ1-1, with D perhaps matching TRBD1 (5 bases). The V end was cut by 4 bases, the J end by 8 bases, with 18 bases between. The CDR3 consists of 14 residues. CDR1 is SGDLS, CDR2 YYNGEE, per germline. In nucleotides, the CDR3 is TGTGCCAGCAGCCTGAGAGGGGACTGGACGGAAGCTTTCTTT. Protein sequence: CASSLRGDWTEAFF.